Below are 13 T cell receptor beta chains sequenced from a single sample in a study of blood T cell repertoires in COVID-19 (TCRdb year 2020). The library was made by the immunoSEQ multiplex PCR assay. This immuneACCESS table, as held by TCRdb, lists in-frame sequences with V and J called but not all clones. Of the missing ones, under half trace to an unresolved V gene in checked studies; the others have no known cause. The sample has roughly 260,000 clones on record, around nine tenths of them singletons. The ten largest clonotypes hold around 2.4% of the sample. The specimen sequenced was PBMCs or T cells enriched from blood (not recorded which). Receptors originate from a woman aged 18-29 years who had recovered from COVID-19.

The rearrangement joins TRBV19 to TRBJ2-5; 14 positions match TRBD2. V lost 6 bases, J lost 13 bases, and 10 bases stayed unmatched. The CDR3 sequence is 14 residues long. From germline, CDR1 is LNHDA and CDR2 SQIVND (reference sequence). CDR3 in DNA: TGTGCCAGTAGCGTCCCGGGACTAGCGGGAGTGGCGTACTTC. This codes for CASSVPGLAGVAYF.

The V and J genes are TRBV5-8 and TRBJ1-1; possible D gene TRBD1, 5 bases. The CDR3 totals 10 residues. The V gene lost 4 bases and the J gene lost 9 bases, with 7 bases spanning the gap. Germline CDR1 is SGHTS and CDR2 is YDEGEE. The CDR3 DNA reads TGTGCCAGCAGCGCAGGGAAAGCTTTCTTT. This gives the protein CASSAGKAFF.

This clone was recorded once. The CDR3 DNA reads as TGCAGCGTTGGCGGACACGAGAACACTGAAGCTTTCTTT. It encodes CSVGGHENTEAFF. The rearrangement uses TRBV29-1 and TRBJ1-1, with D perhaps matching TRBD1 (5 bases). Germline loops: CDR1 SQVTM, CDR2 ANQGSEA. The CDR3 runs to 13 residues. The V end lost 4 bases, the J end lost 1 base, and 10 bases lay between the germline ends.

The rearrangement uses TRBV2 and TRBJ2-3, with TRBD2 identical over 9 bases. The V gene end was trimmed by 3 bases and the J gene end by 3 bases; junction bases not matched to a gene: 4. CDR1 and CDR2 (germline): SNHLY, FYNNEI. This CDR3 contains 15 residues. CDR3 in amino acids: CASSDRAGGTDTQYF. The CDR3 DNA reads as TGTGCCAGCAGTGATCGAGCGGGAGGAACAGATACGCAGTATTTT.

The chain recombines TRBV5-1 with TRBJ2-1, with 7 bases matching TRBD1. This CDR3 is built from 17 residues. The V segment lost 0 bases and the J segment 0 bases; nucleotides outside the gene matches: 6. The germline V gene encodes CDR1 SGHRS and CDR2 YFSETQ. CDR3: CASSLEGARSSYNEQFF. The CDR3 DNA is TGCGCCAGCAGCTTGGAGGGGGCCAGGAGCTCCTACAATGAGCAGTTCTTC.

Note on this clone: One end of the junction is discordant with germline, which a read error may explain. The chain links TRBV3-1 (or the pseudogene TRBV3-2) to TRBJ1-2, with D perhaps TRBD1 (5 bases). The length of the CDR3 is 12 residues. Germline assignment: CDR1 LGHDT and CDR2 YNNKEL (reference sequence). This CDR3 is CASSQDFRQSYF. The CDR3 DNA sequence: TGTGCCAGCAGCCAAGATTTCAGACAGTCTTACTTC.

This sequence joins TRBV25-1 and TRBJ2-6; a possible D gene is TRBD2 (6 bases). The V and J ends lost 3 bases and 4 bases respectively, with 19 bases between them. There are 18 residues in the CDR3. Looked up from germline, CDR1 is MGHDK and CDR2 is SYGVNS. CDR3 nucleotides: TGTGCCAGCAGTGAGACCCTCGGGAGTCCTTCCGGGGCCAACGTCCTGACTTTC. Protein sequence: CASSETLGSPSGANVLTF.

The CDR3 reads CASSSAGINYGYTF. DNA for the CDR3: TGTGCCAGCAGTTCCGCAGGGATAAACTATGGCTACACCTTC. The chain combines TRBV6-5 with TRBJ1-2, with D possibly TRBD1 on 5 matching bases. This CDR3 has 14 residues. Trimming took off 4 bases at V and 2 bases at J, with 11 bases between the two ends. Germline assignment: CDR1 MNHEY and CDR2 SVGAGI.

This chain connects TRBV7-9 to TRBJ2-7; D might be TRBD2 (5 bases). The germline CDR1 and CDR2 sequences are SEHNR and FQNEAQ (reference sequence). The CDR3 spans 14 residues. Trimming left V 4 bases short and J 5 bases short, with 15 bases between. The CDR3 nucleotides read TGTGCCAGCAGCTCTACTAGAATCTCGGACGAGCAGTACTTC. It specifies CASSSTRISDEQYF.

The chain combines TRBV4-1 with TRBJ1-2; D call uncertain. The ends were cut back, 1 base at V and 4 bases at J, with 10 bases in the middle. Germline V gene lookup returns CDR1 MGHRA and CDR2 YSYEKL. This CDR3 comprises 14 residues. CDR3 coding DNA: TGCGCCAGCAGCCAAGGCCTGGGCGTCTATGGCTACACCTTC. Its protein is CASSQGLGVYGYTF.

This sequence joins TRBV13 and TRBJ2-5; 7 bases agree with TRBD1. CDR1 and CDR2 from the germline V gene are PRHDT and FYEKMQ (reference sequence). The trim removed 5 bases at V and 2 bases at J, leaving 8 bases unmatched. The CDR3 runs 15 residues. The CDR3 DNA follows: TGTGCCAGCAGCCCTGGGACAGCGGTTCAAGAGACCCAGTACTTC. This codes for CASSPGTAVQETQYF.

This chain's CDR3 is CASSLLTGGSSYGYTF. The CDR3 DNA reads TGTGCCAGCAGTTTACTCACAGGGGGCTCTTCCTATGGCTACACCTTC. This chain connects TRBV28 to TRBJ1-2, with TRBD1 identical over 9 bases. The J segment lost 4 bases and the V segment lost 2 bases, leaving 8 bases of the junction unmatched. CDR3 length equals 16 residues. Germline V CDR1 and CDR2: MDHEN, SYDVKM.

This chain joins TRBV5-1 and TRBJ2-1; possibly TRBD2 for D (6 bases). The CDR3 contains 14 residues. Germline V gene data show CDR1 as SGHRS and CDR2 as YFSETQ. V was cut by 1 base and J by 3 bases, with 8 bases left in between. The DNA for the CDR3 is TGCGCCAGCAGCTTGTCGGGGGACTACAATGAGCAGTTCTTC. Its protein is CASSLSGDYNEQFF.